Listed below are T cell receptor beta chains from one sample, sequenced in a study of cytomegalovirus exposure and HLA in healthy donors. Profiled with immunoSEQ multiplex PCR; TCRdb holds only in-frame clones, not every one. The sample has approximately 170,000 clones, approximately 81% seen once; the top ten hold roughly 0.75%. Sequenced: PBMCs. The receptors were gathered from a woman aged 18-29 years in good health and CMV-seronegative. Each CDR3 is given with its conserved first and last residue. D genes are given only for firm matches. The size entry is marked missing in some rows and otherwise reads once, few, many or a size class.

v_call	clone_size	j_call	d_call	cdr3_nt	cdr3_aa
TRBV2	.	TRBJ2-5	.	TGTGCCAGCGGGGGGAAGACCCAGTACTTC	CASGGKTQYF
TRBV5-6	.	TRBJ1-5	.	TGTGCCAGCAGCTTGGGCTGGGAGGGTCAGCCCCAGCATTTT	CASSLGWEGQPQHF
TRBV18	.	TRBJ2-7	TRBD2	TGTGCCAGCTCACCAACTAGCGGGAGATACGAGCAGTACTTC	CASSPTSGRYEQYF
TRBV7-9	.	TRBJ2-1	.	TGTGCCAGCAGCTGGGCCGCAGACTCCTACAATGAGCAGTTCTTC	CASSWAADSYNEQFF
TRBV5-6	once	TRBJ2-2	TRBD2	TGTGCCAGCAGCTTGGGGCTAGCGGGATTCACCGGGGAGCTGTTTTTT	CASSLGLAGFTGELFF
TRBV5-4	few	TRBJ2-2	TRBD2	TGTGCCAGCAGCTTGGGGACTAGCGGGAGCACCGGGGAGCTGTTTTTT	CASSLGTSGSTGELFF
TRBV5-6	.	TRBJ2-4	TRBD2	TGTGCCAGCAGCTTGGAATATGGCGGGAGTTGGGGCATTCAGTACTTC	CASSLEYGGSWGIQYF
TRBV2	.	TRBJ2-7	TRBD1	TGTGCCAGCAGGGACACCGGGACAGGGGCCTACGAGCAGTACTTC	CASRDTGTGAYEQYF
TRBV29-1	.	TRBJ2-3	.	TGCAGCGCCGAACCCAAGCCAGATACGCAGTATTTT	CSAEPKPDTQYF
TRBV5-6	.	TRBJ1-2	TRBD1	TGTGCCAGCAGCAGACAGGGAACCAACTATGGCTACACCTTC	CASSRQGTNYGYTF
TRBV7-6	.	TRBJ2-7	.	TGTGCCAGCAGCTCGCACCCAGGGACAACTCCCTCGGGCGAGCAGTACTTC	CASSSHPGTTPSGEQYF
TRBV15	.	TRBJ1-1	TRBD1	TGTGCCACCAGCAGGGGGGGGACAGGGATCCCTCATGTTGCTTTCTTT	CATSRGGTGIPHVAFF
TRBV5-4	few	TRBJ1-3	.	TGTGCCAGCAGCTCCCAAGGAAACACCATATATTTT	CASSSQGNTIYF
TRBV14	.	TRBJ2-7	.	TGTGCCAGCAGCCAAGTGTCATACGAGCAGTACTTC	CASSQVSYEQYF
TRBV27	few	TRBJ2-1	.	TGTGCCAGCAGGACCCAGGGCGATGAGCAGTTCTTC	CASRTQGDEQFF
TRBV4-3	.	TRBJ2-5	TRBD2	TGCGCCAGCAGCCAAGATAAAACGGGAGGGCCCAAGACCCAGTACTTC	CASSQDKTGGPKTQYF
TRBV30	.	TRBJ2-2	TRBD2	TGTGCCTGGAGTGTACTTGCGGGAGACACCGGGGAGCTGTTTTTT	CAWSVLAGDTGELFF
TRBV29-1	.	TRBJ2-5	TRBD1	TGCAGCGTTGAACTACAAGGGGGCATAGAGACCCAGTACTTC	CSVELQGGIETQYF
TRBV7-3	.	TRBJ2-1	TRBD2	TGTGCCAGCAGCTTAACCGCGGCTAGCGGGTACAATGAGCAGTTCTTC	CASSLTAASGYNEQFF
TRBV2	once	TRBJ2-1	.	TGTGCCAGCCGGGGTACCCAAGCTGGGAATGAGCAGTTCTTC	CASRGTQAGNEQFF
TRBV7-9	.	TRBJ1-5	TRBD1	TGTGCCAGCAGCTTAGCTTCCGGGACAGTCCAGCATTTT	CASSLASGTVQHF
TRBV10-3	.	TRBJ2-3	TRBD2	TGTGCCATCAGTGAGTCTTCTAGCGGGAGGGCCCCAGATACGCAGTATTTT	CAISESSSGRAPDTQYF
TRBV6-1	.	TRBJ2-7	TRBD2	TGTGCCAGCACCAGACTAGCGGGAGGGCCATACGAGCAGTACTTC	CASTRLAGGPYEQYF
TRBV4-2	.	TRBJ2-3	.	TGTGCCAGCAGCCAAGATTCAGGCTTCACAGATACGCAGTATTTT	CASSQDSGFTDTQYF
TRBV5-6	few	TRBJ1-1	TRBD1	TGTGCCAGCAGCTCCTTCAGGGGGCTGAACACTGAAGCTTTCTTT	CASSSFRGLNTEAFF
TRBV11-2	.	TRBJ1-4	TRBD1	TGTGCCAGCAGCTCGCGCCGGGACAGGGGAAGGAAGGCTAATGAAAAACTGTTTTTT	CASSSRRDRGRKANEKLFF
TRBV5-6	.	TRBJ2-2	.	TGTGCCAGCAGCCCGAAAAATGGGGCTGAGCTGTTTTTT	CASSPKNGAELFF
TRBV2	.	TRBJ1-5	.	TGTGCCCGCTCAGCAGGGCGCAATCAGCCCCAGCATTTT	CARSAGRNQPQHF
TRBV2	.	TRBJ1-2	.	TGTGCCAGCAGTGGTCAGGCAACTAACTATGGCTACACCTTC	CASSGQATNYGYTF
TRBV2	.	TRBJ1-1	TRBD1	TGTGCCAGCGGGACAGGAATGAACACTGAAGCTTTCTTT	CASGTGMNTEAFF
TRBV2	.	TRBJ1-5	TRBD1	TGTGCCAGCAAGGCGGACAGGGGCCAGCCCCAGCATTTT	CASKADRGQPQHF
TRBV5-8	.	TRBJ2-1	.	TGTGCCAGCAGCTTGAAAGGGAGCTCCTACAATGAGCAGTTCTTC	CASSLKGSSYNEQFF
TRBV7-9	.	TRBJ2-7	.	TGTGCCAGCAGCTTACAGGGGAAGTTGGCGGAGCAGTACTTC	CASSLQGKLAEQYF
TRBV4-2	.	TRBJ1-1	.	TGTGCCAGCAGCCAAGACCGGGGAGGCCTAGACACTGAAGCTTTCTTT	CASSQDRGGLDTEAFF
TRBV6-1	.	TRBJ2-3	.	TGTGCCAGCAGTGTTGGCCAGGGCGAAGGAACAGATACGCAGTATTTT	CASSVGQGEGTDTQYF
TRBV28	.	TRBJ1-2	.	TGTGCCAGCAGTCCCGGGAAACGGATCTATGGCTACACCTTC	CASSPGKRIYGYTF
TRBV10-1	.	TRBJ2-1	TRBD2	TGCGCCAGCAGGCCGGGACTAGCGGATGAGCAGTTCTTC	CASRPGLADEQFF
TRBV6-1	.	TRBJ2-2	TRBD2	TGTGCCAGCAGCCGGACTAGCGGGAACACCGGGGAGCTGTTTTTT	CASSRTSGNTGELFF
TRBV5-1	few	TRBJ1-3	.	TGCGCCAGCAGCCCAGAAACGCAGGGTACTGGAAACACCATATATTTT	CASSPETQGTGNTIYF
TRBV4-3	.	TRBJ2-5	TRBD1	TGCGCCAGCAGCCGGGCAGTGGACAGGGTGGAGACCCAGTACTTC	CASSRAVDRVETQYF
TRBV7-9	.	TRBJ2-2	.	TGTGCCAGCAGCCGAGAGGCCGGGGAGCTGTTTTTT	CASSREAGELFF
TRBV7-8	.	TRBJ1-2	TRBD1	TGTGCCAGCAGCTCGAGTTGGGACAGGGTAATAGGCTTC	CASSSSWDRVIGF
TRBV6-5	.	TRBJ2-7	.	TGTGCCAGCAGTTGGGGCAGTACCTTATCCTACGAGCAGTACTTC	CASSWGSTLSYEQYF